A single sample is the source of the 32 T cell receptor beta chains below, sequenced in a study of T cell clonality in common variable immunodeficiency. The protocol was immunoSEQ multiplex PCR, while the TCRdb copy is restricted to in-frame clones and leaves out a portion. This set yields approximately 60,000 clones and no singletons; the top ten hold approximately 0.84%. The sample comprised peripheral blood mononuclear cells. These TCRs come from a person aged 18 to 75 in good health.

This clone was seen ten or more times. Partial CDR3 DNA: TGTGCCAGCAGGGGGGGACAGGCGAACACTGAA. It is translated as CASRGGQANTE. The complete CDR3 protein is CASRGGQANTEAFF. This sequence joins TRBV2 and TRBJ1-1; the match to TRBD1 covers 8 bases. The CDR3 end lies 3 residues beyond the end of the read and is filled in from the germline J gene. Unmatched junction bases numbered 4, after V lost 6 bases and J lost 1 base. The germline V gene has CDR1 SNHLY and CDR2 FYNNEI. The CDR3 consists of 14 residues.

In this sample, this clone turned up many times. The CDR3 reads CASSLSIREADGYTF. The covered CDR3 bases are TGTGCCAGCAGCCTGAGTATTAGGGAAGCGGATGGC. V usage is TRBV11-2 and J usage is TRBJ1-2; no clear D gene. The read is 3 residues too short to cover the CDR3 end, so that end is filled in from the germline J gene. The CDR3 has 15 amino acids. Germline values: CDR1 SGHAT, CDR2 FQNNGV. V gave up 5 bases and J gave up 6 bases, with 19 bases separating them.

This clone was observed at least ten times. The read stops 3 residues short of the end of the CDR3; the missing end is completed from the germline J gene. V usage is TRBV2 and J usage is TRBJ1-6; weak D call: TRBD1 (6 bases). Germline assignment: CDR1 SNHLY and CDR2 FYNNEI. Trimming shortened V by 8 bases and J by 7 bases, and 15 bases separated the two germline ends. The CDR3 extends over 14 amino acids. The CDR3 protein is CASCKDRINSPLHF. Incomplete CDR3 DNA: TGTGCCAGCTGTAAGGACAGAATAAATTCACCC.

This clone occurred a few times. Here the CDR3 reads CASSLASYNEQFF. The sequenced CDR3 bases are TGCGCCAGCAGCCTAGCATCCTACAATGAG. The chain links TRBV10-2 to TRBJ2-1, with D possibly being TRBD2 (5 bases). Read coverage stops 3 residues before the CDR3 terminus; the germline J gene supplies the remainder. This CDR3 contains 13 residues. V gave up 6 bases and J gave up 1 base, with 7 bases separating them. The germline gives CDR1 WSHSY, CDR2 SAAADI.

On this clone: With the read ending 3 residues before the CDR3 end, the germline J gene is used to fill in that end. V is TRBV19 and J is TRBJ2-4; 10 nucleotides agree with TRBD1. CDR3 length: 15 residues. CDR1 is LNHDA and CDR2 is SQIVND in the germline V gene (reference sequence). Partial CDR3 DNA: TGTGCCAGTAGTTTCGCCGGGACAGGGGACTATGGT. Residues: CASSFAGTGDYG. The entire CDR3 protein is CASSFAGTGDYGQYF.

This clone was detected many times. An end of the junction differs from the germline gene, which may be a read error. Read data end 3 residues before the CDR3 end; the end is taken from the germline J gene. The chain is built from TRBV4-2 and TRBJ1-4, with TRBD1 as a possible D gene (6 bases). The germline CDR1 and CDR2 sequences are LGHNA and YNFKEQ. The CDR3 runs to 16 residues. This CDR3 reads CASSQDGGSGANVLFF. The sequenced CDR3 bases are TGCGCCAGCAGCCAAGATGGGGGCTCTGGGGCCAACGTA.

This clone was recorded a few times. The read terminates 3 residues before the CDR3 end, so the remaining end is supplied by the germline J gene. The chain recombines TRBV19 with TRBJ1-5; D not resolved. V lost 9 bases to trimming and J lost 2 bases, with 11 bases between them. There are 13 residues in the CDR3. Germline lookup yields CDR1 LNHDA and CDR2 SQIVND (reference sequence). The CDR3 is CASLSKGNQPQHF. The part of the CDR3 DNA that was read is TGTGCCAGCCTGTCCAAGGGCAATCAGCCC.

Ten or more counts support this clone. The read gets to within 3 residues of the CDR3 end, and the germline J gene fills in the rest. The V gene is TRBV3-1 (or the pseudogene TRBV3-2), the J gene TRBJ2-7; 14 bases are shared with TRBD2. CDR1 and CDR2 from the germline V gene are LGHDT and YNNKEL (reference sequence). The CDR3 runs 15 residues. Losses at the gene ends were 2 bases for V and 6 bases for J; bases not matched to a gene: 3. The covered CDR3 bases are TGTGCCAGCAGCCAACCCGGACTAGCGGGAGGCGAG. It is translated as CASSQPGLAGGE. The complete CDR3 reads CASSQPGLAGGEQYF.

This clone was recorded at least ten times. The read falls 3 residues short of the CDR3 end, and the missing part is taken from the germline J gene. The V call is TRBV9, the J call TRBJ2-5, with 7 bases lining up with TRBD2. The CDR3 is 13 residues long. CDR1 is SGDLS, CDR2 YYNGEE, per germline. V lost 7 bases and J lost 1; bases outside the gene matches: 4. The CDR3 sequence: CASPAGVQETQYF. The CDR3 DNA, read in part, is TGTGCCAGCCCCGCGGGGGTCCAAGAGACC. The whole variable domain, filled in from reference TRBV9 and TRBJ2-5, reads DSGVTQTPKHLITATGQRVTLRCSPRSGDLSVYWYQQSLDQGLQFLIQYYNGEERAKGNILERFSAQQFPDLHSELNLSSLELGDSALYFCASPAGVQETQYFGPGTRLLVL.

This clone has at least ten counts. The CDR3 end lies 3 residues beyond the end of the read and is filled in from the germline J gene. V is TRBV20-1 and J is TRBJ2-3; perhaps TRBD1 as D (5 bases). The germline gives CDR1 DFQATT, CDR2 SNEGSKA (reference sequence). Trimming took 0 bases from V and 8 from J, leaving 6 bases between them. The CDR3 loop spans 11 amino acids. The CDR3 here is CSARDRGTQYF. The DNA read from the CDR3 is TGCAGTGCTAGAGATAGGGGTACG.

This clone came up many times. From the germline J gene comes the end of the CDR3, since the read stops 3 residues before it. The chain joins TRBV20-1 to TRBJ1-2, with 9 bases identical to TRBD1. The V gene's germline CDR1 is DFQATT and CDR2 SNEGSKA (reference sequence). The CDR3 loop spans 12 amino acids. CDR3 bases read: TGCATTTCTCCCGGGACAGGGAGTGGC. Translating it yields CISPGTGSG. The whole CDR3 reads CISPGTGSGYTF.

A note on this clone: A read error is possible here, since a much larger clone lies one base away. The read ends 3 residues early relative to the CDR3; the germline J gene fills the gap. V and J are TRBV4-2 and TRBJ2-5; 11 nucleotides agree with TRBD2. The germline V gene encodes CDR1 LGHNA and CDR2 YNFKEQ. The CDR3 is 20 amino acids. CDR3 loop: CASSPPDQGSGGASTDTQYF. Incomplete CDR3 DNA: TGTGCCAGCAGCCCCCCCGATCAAGGTAGCGGGGGGGCAAGCACAGATACC.

Ten or more counts support this clone. The missing CDR3 end, 3 residues past where the read stops, is filled in from the germline J gene. Other DNA variants within this sample encode the same CDR3. J is TRBJ1-3 and V is TRBV5-1, with unresolved D. V shed 0 bases and J shed 0 bases, with 7 bases lying between them. CDR1 and CDR2 from the germline V gene are SGHRS and YFSETQ. The CDR3 consists of 15 residues. The part of the CDR3 DNA that was read is TGCGCCAGCAGCTTGGCGCCAGACTCTGGAAACACC. Its protein product is CASSLAPDSGNT. The entire CDR3 protein reads CASSLAPDSGNTIYF. The variable domain in full, completed from reference TRBV5-1 and TRBJ1-3, reads KAGVTQTPRYLIKTRGQQVTLSCSPISGHRSVSWYQQTPGQGLQFLFEYFSETQRNKGNFPGRFSGRQFSNSRSEMNVSTLELGDSALYLCASSLAPDSGNTIYFGEGSWLTVV.

This clone was seen at least ten times. CDR3 DNA, as far as it was read: TGTGCCAGCTCACCTGAGACAGGCCCCGCAGGGGGC. It specifies CASSPETGPAGG. The entire CDR3 reads CASSPETGPAGGYTF. The chain joins TRBV18 to TRBJ1-2; possible D gene TRBD1, 6 bases. The read comes to an end 3 residues before the CDR3 does, leaving the germline J gene to fill in the end. The CDR3 extends over 15 amino acids. Germline V gene data show CDR1 as KGHSH and CDR2 as LQKENI.

In its sample, this clone was seen many times. Read data end 3 residues before the CDR3 end; the end is taken from the germline J gene. V usage is TRBV27 and J usage is TRBJ2-1; 8 nucleotides align to TRBD2. The CDR3 covers 16 residues. CDR1 MNHEY and CDR2 SMNVEV come from the germline V gene (reference sequence). V lost 3 bases and J lost 0; bases outside the gene matches: 4. The CDR3 loop is CASSFTLAASYNEQFF. The DNA read from the CDR3 is TGTGCCAGCAGTTTCACACTAGCGGCCTCCTACAATGAG.

This clone was recorded at least ten times. The CDR3 end lies 3 residues beyond the end of the read and is filled in from the germline J gene. This rearrangement joins TRBV5-1 to TRBJ1-2; weak D call: TRBD1 (5 bases). Germline loops: CDR1 SGHRS, CDR2 YFSETQ. The length of the CDR3 is 15 residues. With 0 bases removed from V and 4 bases from J, the gap between germline ends came to 13 bases. CDR3 DNA (partial): TGCGCCAGCAGCTTGGAAGGAAGGGGCGGCTATGGC. Translating gives CASSLEGRGGYG. The whole CDR3 reads CASSLEGRGGYGYTF.

This clone was seen a few times. Read coverage stops 3 residues before the CDR3 terminus; the germline J gene supplies the remainder. The rearrangement links TRBV7-2 to TRBJ2-2; the D call may be TRBD1 or TRBD2 (5 bases each). The CDR3 totals 15 residues. Germline V gene sequence: CDR1 SGHTA, CDR2 FQGNSA. The CDR3 DNA, read in part, is TGTGCCAGCACCAGGGATAGTGGAGGCAATTCACCG. Its translation: CASTRDSGGNSP. The complete CDR3 sequence is CASTRDSGGNSPLFF. Complete variable domain (other parts from reference TRBV7-2 and TRBJ2-2): GAGVSQSPSNKVTEKGKDVELRCDPISGHTALYWYRQSLGQGLEFLIYFQGNSAPDKSGLPSDRFSAERTGGSVSTLTIQRTQQEDSAVYLCASTRDSGGNSPLFFGEGSRLTVL.

This clone was observed many times. The read gets to within 3 residues of the CDR3 end, and the germline J gene fills in the rest. This chain uses TRBV12-3 or TRBV12-4 with TRBJ2-7; TRBD1 matches 12 bases. V was clipped by 6 bases and J by 6 bases; unmatched bases: 9. There are 15 residues in the CDR3. CDR3 DNA, as far as it was read: TGTGCCAGCAGCCACAGAGGGACAGGGGGCTTCGAG. Its translation is CASSHRGTGGFE. The CDR3 reads in full as CASSHRGTGGFEQYF.

This clone was seen only a few times. A much larger clone lies one base from this, so it may be a read error. The CDR3 end falls 3 residues outside the read, so it is completed with the germline J gene. The rearrangement uses TRBV19 and TRBJ2-2; TRBD2 matches at 8 bases. Germline V gives CDR1 LNHDA, CDR2 SQIVND (reference sequence). CDR3 length: 16 residues. CDR3 bases read: TGTGCCAGTAGTTCCTCCGGGGGGGGGACTAATGAAAAG. It encodes CASSSSGGGTNEK. The CDR3 in its entirety is CASSSSGGGTNEKLFF. Drawing the rest from reference TRBV19 and TRBJ2-2, the complete variable domain is DGGITQSPKYLFRKEGQNVTLSCEQNLNHDAMYWYRQDPGQGLRLIYYSQIVNDFQKGDIAEGYSVSREKKESFPLTVTSAQKNPTAFYLCASSSSGGGTNEKLFFGEGSRLTVL.

This clone was detected ten times or more. The read stops 3 residues short of the end of the CDR3; the missing end is completed from the germline J gene. The chain couples TRBV10-1 to TRBJ2-3; TRBD2 is a possible D gene (5 bases). Germline V gene data show CDR1 as WNHNN and CDR2 as SYGVQD (reference sequence). This CDR3 is 13 amino acids long. Trimming left V 3 bases short and J 6 bases short, with 10 bases between. The sequenced part of the CDR3 DNA is TGCGCCAGCAGTGACCCACAGCGGGATACG. Protein sequence: CASSDPQRDT. The entire CDR3 reads CASSDPQRDTQYF.

This clone has ten or more counts. The read gets to within 3 residues of the CDR3 end, and the germline J gene fills in the rest. V and J are TRBV20-1 and TRBJ2-1; 13 bases match TRBD2. The CDR3 contains 16 residues. Trimming cost V 5 bases and J 6 bases; bases outside gene matches: 10. Germline V gives CDR1 DFQATT, CDR2 SNEGSKA (reference sequence). The CDR3 reads CSARGLAGELLNEQFF. CDR3 DNA, as far as it was read: TGCAGTGCTCGTGGACTAGCGGGGGAGTTGCTCAATGAG.

Ten or more counts support this clone. The read ends 3 residues before the CDR3 terminus; that terminus is restored from the germline J gene. This chain connects TRBV5-1 to TRBJ1-1, with D perhaps matching TRBD1 (6 bases). V lost 1 base and J 0 bases, leaving 16 bases between the germline ends. The germline V gene has CDR1 SGHRS and CDR2 YFSETQ. This CDR3 is built from 17 residues. CDR3 amino acids: CASSLNPLRQVNTEAFF. The CDR3 DNA, read in part, is TGCGCCAGCAGCTTGAACCCCCTTCGACAGGTGAACACTGAA.

This clone came up many times. The read gets to within 3 residues of the CDR3 end, and the germline J gene fills in the rest. J is TRBJ1-1 and V is TRBV7-3; D uncertain. There are 13 residues in the CDR3. Germline CDR1 is SGHTA and CDR2 is FQGTGA. V was trimmed by 5 bases and J by 0 bases, leaving 7 bases between them. CDR3 DNA, as far as it was read: TGTGCCAGCAGCGCGACAATGAACACTGAA. This sequence encodes CASSATMNTE. The CDR3 reads in full as CASSATMNTEAFF.

This clone was observed many times. The read halts 3 residues ahead of the CDR3 end, with the missing end drawn from the germline J gene. This chain joins TRBV7-3 and TRBJ2-3; TRBD1 matches at 9 bases. Germline V lookup: CDR1 SGHTA, CDR2 FQGTGA. The CDR3 sequence is 16 residues long. The CDR3 DNA, read in part, is TGTGCCAGCAGCTACCGGGGACAGGGCTACCAAGAGACG. Translation: CASSYRGQGYQET. The entire CDR3 sequence reads CASSYRGQGYQETQYF.

The table lists this clone with many counts. The sequenced fragment ends 3 residues before the CDR3 boundary, so the rest is inferred from the germline J gene. This chain joins TRBV2 and TRBJ2-1; no definite D call. The CDR3 totals 16 residues. Germline-derived CDR1 and CDR2 are SNHLY and FYNNEI. V was shortened by 7 bases and J by 0 bases, with 16 bases between the two germline ends. Here the CDR3 reads CASKSPEASSYNEQFF. The sequenced part of the CDR3 DNA is TGTGCCAGCAAATCGCCTGAGGCTTCCTCCTACAATGAG. Based on the CDR3 plus reference TRBV2 and TRBJ2-1, the full variable domain is EPEVTQTPSHQVTQMGQEVILRCVPISNHLYFYWYRQILGQKVEFLVSFYNNEISEKSEIFDDQFSVERPDGSNFTLKIRSTKLEDSAMYFCASKSPEASSYNEQFFGPGTRLTVL.

The table lists this clone with a few counts. The CDR3 is cut off 3 residues early in the read; its end comes from the germline J gene. The chain is built from TRBV19 and TRBJ1-3, with a tentative D call TRBD1 (5 bases). The CDR3 runs 12 residues. In germline, CDR1 is LNHDA, CDR2 SQIVND (reference sequence). Trimming cost V 10 bases and J 9 bases, with 16 bases left between them. The part of the CDR3 DNA that was read is TGTGCCACGGGCGGAGGGGCGAGCACC. Amino acids: CATGGGAST. The full CDR3 protein is CATGGGASTIYF.

This clone was counted at least ten times. Partial CDR3 DNA: TGTGCCATCAGTTCGGAAGGGGATCAGCCC. It is translated as CAISSEGDQP. The whole CDR3 sequence is CAISSEGDQPQHF. The genes are TRBV10-3 and TRBJ1-5, with D perhaps TRBD1 (5 bases). The observed sequence ends 3 residues before the CDR3 terminus, with the missing tail filled in from the germline J gene. CDR3 length equals 13 residues. The germline V gene has CDR1 ENHRY and CDR2 SYGVKD. Deletions cut 5 bases from V and 5 bases from J, with 10 bases between.

This clone was observed many times. The covered CDR3 bases are TGTGCCAGCAGCGCCGGGGGGGCTGAG. This translates into CASSAGGAE. The full CDR3 protein reads CASSAGGAEQFF. V usage is TRBV5-4 and J usage is TRBJ2-1, with 8 nucleotides matching TRBD2. The CDR3 goes on 3 residues after the read ends, and that part is filled in from the germline J gene. This CDR3 contains 12 residues. The V segment lost 4 bases and the J segment 9 bases; nucleotides outside the gene matches: 3. Germline CDR1 and CDR2: SGHNT and YYREEE (reference sequence).

This clone was counted at least ten times. The read gets to within 3 residues of the CDR3 end, and the germline J gene fills in the rest. The chain joins TRBV18 to TRBJ2-3; 7 positions agree with TRBD2. This CDR3 has 13 residues. V shed 3 bases and J 8 bases; nucleotides not matched to a gene: 5. Looked up from germline, CDR1 is KGHSH and CDR2 is LQKENI. The CDR3 loop reads CASSPGTTVTQYF. The CDR3 bases that were read are TGTGCCAGCTCACCTGGGACTACCGTTACG.

This clone was picked up many times. The CDR3 goes on 3 residues after the read ends, and that part is filled in from the germline J gene. V gene TRBV7-3 combines with J gene TRBJ2-3; maybe TRBD2 (5 bases). There are 13 residues in the CDR3. Between the trimmed V and J ends, which lost 6 bases and 5 bases, there was a span of 12 bases. CDR1 is SGHTA, CDR2 FQGTGA, per germline. CDR3 sequence reads: CASSPYRGDTQYF. Incomplete CDR3 DNA: TGTGCCAGCAGTCCGTATCGGGGAGATACG. Full variable domain (remainder filled in from reference TRBV7-3 and TRBJ2-3): GAGVSQTPSNKVTEKGKYVELRCDPISGHTALYWYRQSLGQGPEFLIYFQGTGAADDSGLPNDRFFAVRPEGSVSTLKIQRTERGDSAVYLCASSPYRGDTQYFGPGTRLTVL.

This clone was counted ten times or more. The read ends 3 residues shy of where the CDR3 ends; the end is completed using the germline J gene. The V gene is TRBV5-6, the J gene TRBJ2-7; no firm D call. Trimming shortened V by 4 bases and J by 3 bases, and 14 bases separated the two germline ends. Germline V CDR1 and CDR2: SGHDT, YYEEEE. The CDR3 totals 14 residues. The part of the CDR3 DNA that was read is TGTGCCAGCAGCCCTCTTAGAAGGGTCTACGAG. Its translation is CASSPLRRVYE. In full, the CDR3 is CASSPLRRVYEQYF.

This clone was counted ten times or more. Sequencing ends 3 residues short of the CDR3 end; the germline J gene provides the rest. V and J are TRBV5-1 and TRBJ2-1; D gene unclear. This CDR3 contains 12 residues. Trimming removed 1 base from V and 7 bases from J, with 6 bases in between. CDR1 is SGHRS, CDR2 YFSETQ, per germline. Incomplete CDR3 DNA: TGCGCCAGCAGCTTGCTCGGGAATGAG. Its protein is CASSLLGNE. The full-length CDR3 reads as CASSLLGNEQFF.